This entry is about one T cell receptor (beta chain). This clonotype has a count of ten or more. Its binding antigen is unknown. One base away there is no much larger clone; base qualities are not given. This specimen belongs to a study of identical twins listed by TCRdb under 2016. Background on the whole study: TCR alpha and beta repertoires from monozygotic twins, unrelated adults of various ages and cord blood were deep-sequenced to test whether fetal clonotypes persist. To rule out contamination, replicate twin experiments were performed at different times with different library preparation protocols. Paper-wide results and their limitations: Excess twin sharing in beta out-of-frame sequences was weaker because fewer shared sequences lowered the signal-to-noise ratio. Compared with coincidental sharing between unrelated individuals, out-of-frame TCR alpha sequences shared between twins showed an excess of sequences with low generation probability. Zero-insertion analyses could be partly confounded by invariant T cells such as MAIT and iNKT, though diverse VJ usage argued against such confounding for most clonotypes. Recombination models systematically underestimated out-of-frame TCR alpha sharing in monozygotic twins but agreed with sharing between unrelated individuals. Because the same donors could not be followed over many years, the conclusions depended on cross-sectional statistical analysis. Fewer insertions were carried by abundant cord blood beta clonotypes, a similar but weaker trend appeared in young adult naive repertoires, and no such trend appeared in memory repertoires.

All donors were healthy Caucasians. The study also sequenced three unrelated non-twin adults: a male aged 18 to 30, a male aged 50 to 59 and a female aged 50 to 59. Miltenyi CD45RO+ enrichment and human naive T-cell isolation kits were used to isolate memory (CD45RO+) and naive T cells from PBMC. Trimming removed 6 bases from V and 4 bases from J; the gene matches leave 4 bases unexplained. CDR1 and CDR2, looked up from the germline V gene, are SGDLS and YYNGEE. The CDR3 has 14 amino acids, counting the end cysteine and phenylalanine. The CDR3 DNA has 42 bases and is translated from base 1. The library was generated by 5' RACE. The sample was run on an Illumina HiSeq 2000. Template switching introduced a universal primer binding site; the final cDNA contained a unique molecular identifier, enabling accurate counting of TCR cDNA molecules. First-strand cDNA for TCR alpha and beta chains was synthesized from specific primers in the conserved constant-segment region. To control for contamination, each cDNA library was double barcoded with a SMART-Mk sample barcode plus Illumina barcodes. TruSeq adapter sequences and Illumina sample barcodes were added in two successive PCR steps. TCR alpha and beta cDNA libraries were sequenced on the Illumina HiSeq platform with custom primers. The authors' analysis ran thus. MiGEC was used to process raw reads and extract unique molecular identifiers, and MiXCR was used to find CDR3 positions. Recombination models were inferred per individual with the repgenHMM and IGoR tools using an EM algorithm. Shared clonotype analysis was performed with the tcR package in R, normalizing sharing by the product of cloneset sizes. To study raw recombination free of thymic and clonal selection effects, out-of-frame nonproductive sequences were analyzed. The raw public reads went through TCRdb reprocessing: fastp at Q25, MiXCR clone calling, in-frame beta chains kept. Entries are consolidated by CDR3 protein sequence, retaining the most common genes and DNA. The V and J calls and clone size are TCRdb's, not the authors'. This sample lists 450,000 or so distinct CDR3 sequences; about 18% were detected once. The top ten hold around 12% of the sample.

The TCR originated in a middle-aged man in good health. Input material: naive T cells sorted from blood. What this sample's cell subset or site label stands for: cells isolated with a human naive T-cell isolation kit. This chain is built from TRBV9 and TRBJ2-3, with TRBD1 identical over 11 junction bases. The DNA is as follows: TGTGCCAGCAAACCGGGACAGGGGGCAGATACGCAGTATTTT. This sequence encodes CASKPGQGADTQYF.